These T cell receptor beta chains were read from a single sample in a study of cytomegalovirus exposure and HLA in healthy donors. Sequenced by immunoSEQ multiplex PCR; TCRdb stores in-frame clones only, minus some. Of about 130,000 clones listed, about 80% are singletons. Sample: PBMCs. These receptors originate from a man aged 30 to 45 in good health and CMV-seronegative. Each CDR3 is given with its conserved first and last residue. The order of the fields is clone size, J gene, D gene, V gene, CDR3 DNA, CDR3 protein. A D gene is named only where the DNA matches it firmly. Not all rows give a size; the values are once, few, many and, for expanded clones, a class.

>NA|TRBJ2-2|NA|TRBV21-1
TGTGCCAGCACGGGGGGGAGGGCCTCTACCGGGGAGCTGTTTTTT
CASTGGRASTGELFF
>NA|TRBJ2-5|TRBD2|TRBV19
TGTGCCAGTAGTATCTACGGGAGGGAAAACCAAGAGACCCAGTACTTC
CASSIYGRENQETQYF
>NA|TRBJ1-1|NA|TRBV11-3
TGTGCCAGCAGCTTAGGACAGAACACTGAAGCTTTCTTT
CASSLGQNTEAFF
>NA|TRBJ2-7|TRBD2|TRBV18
TGTGCCAGCTCATCCGGGACTAGCGGGTACGAGCAGTACTTC
CASSSGTSGYEQYF
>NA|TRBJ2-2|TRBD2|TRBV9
TGTGCCAGCAGCGTAGCTACGGGGGGGAACACCGGGGAGCTGTTTTTT
CASSVATGGNTGELFF
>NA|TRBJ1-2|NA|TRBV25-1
TGTGCCAGCAGCAAGGGGGGGGGCATTATGTGGGATGGCTACCCCTTC
CASSKGGGIMWDGYPF
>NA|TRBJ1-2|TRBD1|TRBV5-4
TGTGCCAGCAGCTTGAGCCCCACAGGGGACTATGGCTACACCTTC
CASSLSPTGDYGYTF
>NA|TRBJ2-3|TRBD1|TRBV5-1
TGCGCCAGCAGCTTGGTACGGGACAGTGGCACAGATACGCAGTATTTT
CASSLVRDSGTDTQYF
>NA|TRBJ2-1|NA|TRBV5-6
TGTGCCAGCAGCTTAATGACGGGAGTTAATGAGCAGTTCTTC
CASSLMTGVNEQFF
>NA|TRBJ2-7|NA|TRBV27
TGTGCCAGCAGTTGGTCAGCGAACCTCTACGAGCAGTACTTC
CASSWSANLYEQYF
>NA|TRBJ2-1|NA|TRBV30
TGTGCCTGGTTGGCCCCTAGAGGGATTTACAATGAGCAGTTCTTC
CAWLAPRGIYNEQFF
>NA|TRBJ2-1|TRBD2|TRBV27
TGTGCCAGCAGCTTAGCGGGCTCCTACAATGAGCAGTTCTTC
CASSLAGSYNEQFF
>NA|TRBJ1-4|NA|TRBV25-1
TGTGCCAGCAAGGGCAGGGATTGGGAAAAACTGTTTTTT
CASKGRDWEKLFF
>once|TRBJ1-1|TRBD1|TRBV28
TGTGCCAGCAGCTGGGACAGGACTAACACTGAAGCTTTCTTT
CASSWDRTNTEAFF
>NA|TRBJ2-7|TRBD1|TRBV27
TGTGCCAGTACCGGGACAGGCTTCCTGGAGCAGTACTTC
CASTGTGFLEQYF
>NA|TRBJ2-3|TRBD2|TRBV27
TGTGCCAGCAGTTTAGATGGGAGGGGCACAGATACGCAGTATTTT
CASSLDGRGTDTQYF
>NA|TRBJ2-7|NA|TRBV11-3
TGTGCCAGCAGCTTAGAATCAGGTAACGAGCAGTACTTC
CASSLESGNEQYF
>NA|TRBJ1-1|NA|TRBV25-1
TGTGCCAGCAGTGAATTTGGGCCGGGGATAAGGATGAACACTGAAGCTTTCTTT
CASSEFGPGIRMNTEAFF
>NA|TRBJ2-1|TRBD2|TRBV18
TGTGCCAGCTCACCACTAGCGGGAGGTTTTAATGAGCAGTTCTTC
CASSPLAGGFNEQFF
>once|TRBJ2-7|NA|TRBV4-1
TGCGCCAGCAGCCGGAGCTCTCGGCAGTTAGACTACGAGCAGTACTTC
CASSRSSRQLDYEQYF
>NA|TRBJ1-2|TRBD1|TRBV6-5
TGTGCCAGAAGGGACAGGCCTTACTATGGCTACACCTTC
CARRDRPYYGYTF
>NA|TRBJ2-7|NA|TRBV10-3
TGTGCCATCAGAGCGCAACTCCCCTACGAGCAGTACTTC
CAIRAQLPYEQYF
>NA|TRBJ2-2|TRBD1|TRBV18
TGTGCCAGCTCACCCTCGGGTGGCAGGGGGAAGCTACAGAACACCGGGGAGCTGTTTTTT
CASSPSGGRGKLQNTGELFF
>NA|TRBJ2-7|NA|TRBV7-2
TGTGCCAGCAGCTTAGTGTCGGGGAGGAAGGCCTACGAGCAGTACTTC
CASSLVSGRKAYEQYF
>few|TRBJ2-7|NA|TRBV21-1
TGTGCCAGCAGGATTTTTCGAGAGTACTTC
CASRIFREYF
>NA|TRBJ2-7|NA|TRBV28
TGTGCCAGCAGTCTCCACGAGCAGTACTTC
CASSLHEQYF
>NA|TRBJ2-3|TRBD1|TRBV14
TGTGCCAGCAGCCTACTTACAGGGGGTGCACAAGATACGCAGTATTTT
CASSLLTGGAQDTQYF
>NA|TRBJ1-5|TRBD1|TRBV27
TGTGCCAGCAGCCCCGACAGGGTTGGTCAGCCCCAGCATTTT
CASSPDRVGQPQHF
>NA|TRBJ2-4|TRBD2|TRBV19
TGTGCCAGTAGTGGCCCCCTTTTGGCGGGGGGGGTGGAAAACATTCAGTACTTC
CASSGPLLAGGVENIQYF
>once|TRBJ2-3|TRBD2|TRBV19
TGTGCCAGTAGCGCGGGACTAGCGGGAGGGCCGGGGTCGACGCAGTATTTT
CASSAGLAGGPGSTQYF
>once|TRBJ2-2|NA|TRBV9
TGTGCCAGCAGCGCCCGGTCCTCCGGGGAGCTGTTTTTT
CASSARSSGELFF
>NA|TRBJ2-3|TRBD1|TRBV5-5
TGTGCCAGCAGCTTCAACAGGGGAGATACGCAGTATTTT
CASSFNRGDTQYF
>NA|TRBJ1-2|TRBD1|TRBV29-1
TGCAGCGTTGACGTCTCCGGGACAGGGACTTCGCTTGGCTATGGCTACACCTTC
CSVDVSGTGTSLGYGYTF
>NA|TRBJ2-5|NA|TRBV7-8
TGTGCCAGCAGCCCAACGGACCAAGAGACCCAGTACTTC
CASSPTDQETQYF
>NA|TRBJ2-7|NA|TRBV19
TGTGCCAGTAGTATGGGACTGGCAGCCTACGAGCAGTACTTC
CASSMGLAAYEQYF
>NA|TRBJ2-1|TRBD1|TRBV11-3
TGTGCCAGCAGCTATACGACAGGGGGCTTTTACAATGAGCAGTTCTTC
CASSYTTGGFYNEQFF
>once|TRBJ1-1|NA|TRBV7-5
TGTGCCAGAAGCTTATTAGCAAGGAGGGACAGGATTAACACTGAAGCTTTCTTT
CARSLLARRDRINTEAFF
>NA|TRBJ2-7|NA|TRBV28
TGTGCCAGCACCCCCGTCGGGGTGGGAGCCTACGAGCAGTACTTC
CASTPVGVGAYEQYF
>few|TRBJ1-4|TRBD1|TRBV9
TGTGCCAGCAGCGTCCGACAGGGCACTAATGAAAAACTGTTTTTT
CASSVRQGTNEKLFF
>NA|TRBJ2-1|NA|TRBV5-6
TGTGCCAGCAGCTACGAGGGGGTGGTGGTCTACAATGAGCAGTTCTTC
CASSYEGVVVYNEQFF
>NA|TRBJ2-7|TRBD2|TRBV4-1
TGCGCCAGCAGCCAAGAAGGGGCTAGCGGCTACGAGCAGTACTTC
CASSQEGASGYEQYF
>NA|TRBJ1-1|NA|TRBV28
TGTGTAACAATTTCCACGGGGGAGCGCACTGAAGCTTTCTTT
CVTISTGERTEAFF
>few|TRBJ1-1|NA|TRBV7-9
TGTGCCAGCAGCTTGGCACTAAACACTGAAGCTTTCTTT
CASSLALNTEAFF
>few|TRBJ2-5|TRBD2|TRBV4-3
TGCGCCAGCAGCCAGGGACTAGCGGGATTGGAGACCCAGTACTTC
CASSQGLAGLETQYF
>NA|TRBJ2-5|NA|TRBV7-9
TGTGCCAGCAGCTTAGGAACAGGGACGTACCAAGAGACCCAGTACTTC
CASSLGTGTYQETQYF
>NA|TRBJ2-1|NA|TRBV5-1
TGCGCCAGCAGCTTGGTCGGAGGCAGGTCCAATGAGCAGTTCTTC
CASSLVGGRSNEQFF
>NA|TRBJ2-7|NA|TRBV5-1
TGCGCCAGCAGCCTGGGGGCTAGCGGCCCATACGAGCAGTACTTC
CASSLGASGPYEQYF
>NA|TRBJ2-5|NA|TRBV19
TGTGCCAGTAGCCCGTGGGGAGGTGGTTTGGAGACCCAGTACTTC
CASSPWGGGLETQYF
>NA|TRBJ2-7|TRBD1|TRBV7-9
TGTGCCAGCAGCTCATACAGGGGAGACGAGCAGTACTTC
CASSSYRGDEQYF
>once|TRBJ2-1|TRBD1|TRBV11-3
TGTGCCAGCAGCACGACAGGGGTCGGGGCCTACAATGAGCAGTTCTTC
CASSTTGVGAYNEQFF
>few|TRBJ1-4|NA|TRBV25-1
TGTGCCAGCAGTGATCCGGGTTTTAATGAAAAACTGTTTTTT
CASSDPGFNEKLFF
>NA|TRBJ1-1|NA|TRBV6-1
TGTGCCAGCAGTGAGATGGGGGGGCAGAAAGCTTTCTTT
CASSEMGGQKAFF
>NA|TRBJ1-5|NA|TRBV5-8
TGTGCCAGCAGCTTGGGACATAATAGCAATCAGCCCCAGCATTTT
CASSLGHNSNQPQHF
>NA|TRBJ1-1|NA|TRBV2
TGTGCCAGATCCCTGGGGCAGGAGACTGAAGCTTTCTTT
CARSLGQETEAFF
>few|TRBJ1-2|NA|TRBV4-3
TGCGCCAGCAGCCAAGAAATCTCGACAGCTTATGGCTACACCTTC
CASSQEISTAYGYTF
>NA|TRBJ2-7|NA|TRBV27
TGTGCCAGCAGTTTTGCCAGGGGTTACGAGCAGTACTTC
CASSFARGYEQYF
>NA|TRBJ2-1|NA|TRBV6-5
TGTGCCAGCAGATATACGGGCTCCTACAATGAGCAGTTCTTC
CASRYTGSYNEQFF
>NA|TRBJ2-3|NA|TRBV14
TGTGCCAGCAGCCAAGAGCGTGGAGCTGATACGCAGTATTTT
CASSQERGADTQYF
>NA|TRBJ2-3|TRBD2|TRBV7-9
TGTGCCAGCAGCTCAAATAGATGGGCTAGCGGGGAAACAGATACGCAGTATTTT
CASSSNRWASGETDTQYF
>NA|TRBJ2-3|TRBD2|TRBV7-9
TGTGCCAGCAGCCTAGCGCCGGGACTAGCGGGAGGGGGCACAGATACGCAGTATTTT
CASSLAPGLAGGGTDTQYF